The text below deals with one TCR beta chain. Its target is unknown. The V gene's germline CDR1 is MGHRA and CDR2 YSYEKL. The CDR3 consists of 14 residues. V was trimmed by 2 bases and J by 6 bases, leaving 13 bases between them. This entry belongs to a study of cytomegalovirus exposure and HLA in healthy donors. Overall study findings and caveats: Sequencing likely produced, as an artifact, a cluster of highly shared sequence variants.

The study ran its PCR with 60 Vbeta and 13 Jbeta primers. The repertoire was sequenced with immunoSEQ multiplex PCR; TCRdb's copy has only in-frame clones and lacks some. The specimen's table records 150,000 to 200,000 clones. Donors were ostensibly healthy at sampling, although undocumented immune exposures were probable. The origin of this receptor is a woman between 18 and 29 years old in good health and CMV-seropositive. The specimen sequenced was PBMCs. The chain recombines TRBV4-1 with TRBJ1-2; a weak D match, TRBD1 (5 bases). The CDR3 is CASSQPGQLNGYTF. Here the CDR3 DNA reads TGCGCCAGCAGCCAACCCGGACAACTCAATGGCTACACCTTC.